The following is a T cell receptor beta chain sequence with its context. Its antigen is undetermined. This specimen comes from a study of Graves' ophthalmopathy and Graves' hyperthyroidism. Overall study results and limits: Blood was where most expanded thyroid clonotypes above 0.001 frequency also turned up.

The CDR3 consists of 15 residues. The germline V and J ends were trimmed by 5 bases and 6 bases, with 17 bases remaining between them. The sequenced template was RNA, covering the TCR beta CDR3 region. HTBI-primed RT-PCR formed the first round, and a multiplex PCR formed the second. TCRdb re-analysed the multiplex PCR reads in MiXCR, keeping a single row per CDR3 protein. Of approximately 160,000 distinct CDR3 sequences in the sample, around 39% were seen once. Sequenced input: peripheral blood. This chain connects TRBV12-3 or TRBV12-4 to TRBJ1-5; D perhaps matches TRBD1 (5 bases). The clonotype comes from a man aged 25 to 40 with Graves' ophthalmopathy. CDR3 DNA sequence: TGTGCCAGCAGTCTATCGGGGACGCGGTTTCAGCCCCAGCATTTT. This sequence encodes CASSLSGTRFQPQHF.